Below are 14 T cell receptor beta chains sequenced from a single sample in a study of beta chain features in type 1 diabetes. Reverse transcribing all isolated RNA meant expressed TCRB transcripts were sequenced. Generated by immunoSEQ multiplex PCR, the TCRdb table keeps only in-frame clones and is missing some. The sample lists some 360,000 clones; about 18% were seen once. The sequenced sample was naive CD4+ T cells from blood. These receptors were obtained from a woman under 30 in good health.

The chain carries TRBV5-1 and TRBJ2-3; 10 nucleotides align to TRBD2. V gave up 4 bases and J gave up 2 bases; unmatched junction bases: 13. Germline CDR1 and CDR2: SGHRS and YFSETQ. The CDR3 totals 18 residues. The CDR3 sequence is CASSTRLAGPPSTDTQYF. CDR3 DNA: TGCGCCAGCAGCACCCGACTAGCGGGTCCACCCTCCACAGATACGCAGTATTTT.

The gene calls are TRBV5-1 and TRBJ2-7; unclear D gene. V lost 1 base to trimming and J lost 4 bases, with 9 bases between them. The CDR3 extends over 13 amino acids. Germline CDR1 is SGHRS and CDR2 is YFSETQ. For the CDR3, the DNA is TGCGCCAGCAGCTTGTTAACTCCTTACGAGCAGTACTTC. Encoded protein: CASSLLTPYEQYF.

The chain couples TRBV5-1 to TRBJ2-5; 8 bases line up with TRBD2. The ends lost 0 bases at V and 5 bases at J; junction bases unmatched: 9. From germline, CDR1 is SGHRS and CDR2 YFSETQ. The CDR3 covers 16 residues. The CDR3 sequence: CASSLGGTAGGETQYF. CDR3 DNA: TGCGCCAGCAGCTTGGGAGGGACCGCGGGGGGTGAGACCCAGTACTTC.

The J gene is TRBJ2-7, the V gene TRBV5-4; 13 bases align to TRBD2. The length of the CDR3 is 16 residues. V lost 1 base to trimming and J lost 4 bases; unmatched junction nucleotides: 5. Germline assignment: CDR1 SGHNT and CDR2 YYREEE (reference sequence). CDR3 in amino acids: CASSLPGTSGIYEQYF. The CDR3 coding sequence is TGTGCCAGCAGCTTGCCGGGGACTAGCGGGATTTACGAGCAGTACTTC.

The chain joins TRBV19 to TRBJ2-1, with 10 positions matching TRBD2. This CDR3 is 14 amino acids long. V shed 4 bases and J 9 bases; nucleotides not matched to a gene: 6. Per the germline V gene, CDR1 is LNHDA and CDR2 is SQIVND (reference sequence). CDR3 sequence: CASSKTSGTGEQFF. The CDR3 nucleotides are TGTGCCAGTAGTAAAACTAGCGGGACGGGTGAGCAGTTCTTC.

The chain links TRBV7-2 to TRBJ2-6, with D tentatively TRBD1 (5 bases). Trimming removed 6 bases from V and 3 bases from J, with 9 bases in between. The CDR3 consists of 14 residues. Germline V lookup: CDR1 SGHTA, CDR2 FQGNSA. The CDR3 DNA follows: TGTGCCAGCAGAGGGGTGATTGGGGCCAACGTCCTGACTTTC. Its translation is CASRGVIGANVLTF.

The genes are TRBV7-2 and TRBJ2-7; D gene ambiguous. The CDR3 is made up of 11 amino acids. V was shortened by 5 bases and J by 3 bases, with 5 bases between the two germline ends. From germline, CDR1 is SGHTA and CDR2 FQGNSA. This CDR3 is CASSEIYEQYF. The CDR3 DNA sequence: TGTGCCAGCAGCGAGATCTACGAGCAGTACTTC.

The chain links TRBV9 to TRBJ2-5; TRBD1 agrees at 7 bases. The CDR3 has 14 amino acids. CDR1 and CDR2 from the germline V gene are SGDLS and YYNGEE. With V trimmed by 3 bases and J by 1 base, 3 bases remained unmatched. The CDR3 spells CASSATGIQETQYF. The CDR3 region has the DNA TGTGCCAGCAGCGCGACAGGGATCCAAGAGACCCAGTACTTC.

This clone was observed a handful of times. The chain recombines TRBV5-6 with TRBJ2-2; possibly TRBD2 for D (5 bases). Trimming took 2 bases from V and 6 from J, leaving 8 bases between them. The germline V gene encodes CDR1 SGHDT and CDR2 YYEEEE. CDR3 length: 13 amino acids. The CDR3 region has the DNA TGTGCCAGCAGCTTCACGGAGGCCGGGGAGCTGTTTTTT. Translating it yields CASSFTEAGELFF.

There are a few counts of this clone. The chain is built from TRBV30 and TRBJ1-3; D gene unclear. Germline CDR1 GTSNPN, CDR2 SVGIG (reference sequence). The V gene lost 3 bases and the J gene lost 0 bases, with 15 bases spanning the gap. There are 16 residues in the CDR3. The CDR3 spells CAWRNAGSLSGNTIYF. The DNA of the CDR3 is TGTGCCTGGAGAAACGCTGGGAGCCTCTCTGGAAACACCATATATTTT.

The rearrangement links TRBV19 to TRBJ2-1; unclear D gene. The CDR3 contains 15 residues. Looked up from germline, CDR1 is LNHDA and CDR2 is SQIVND (reference sequence). V dropped 5 bases and J dropped 0 bases, with 11 bases sitting between them. In DNA, the CDR3 is TGTGCCAGTAGTCCGATCATGAGCTCCTACAATGAGCAGTTCTTC. Its protein is CASSPIMSSYNEQFF.

The chain is built from TRBV11-2 and TRBJ2-3; 9 bases fit TRBD2. CDR1 is SGHAT and CDR2 is FQNNGV in the germline V gene. This CDR3 contains 16 residues. The V and J ends lost 5 bases and 2 bases, in that order; junction bases with no gene match: 8. CDR3 region: CASSLTLAGLTDTQYF. The DNA of the CDR3 is TGTGCCAGCAGCCTTACACTAGCGGGTCTCACAGATACGCAGTATTTT.

The V call is TRBV2, the J call TRBJ1-2; D gene unclear. Germline values: CDR1 SNHLY, CDR2 FYNNEI. The CDR3 is 10 residues long. DNA of the CDR3: TGTGCGTCCTTCGGCTATGGCTACACCTTC. It translates to CASFGYGYTF.

The J gene is TRBJ2-1, the V gene TRBV30; 16 nucleotides line up with TRBD2. CDR1 is GTSNPN and CDR2 is SVGIG in the germline V gene (reference sequence). This CDR3 comprises 16 residues. The ends lost 3 bases at V and 6 bases at J; junction bases unmatched: 5. Here the CDR3 reads CAWSPGTSGRANEQFF. The DNA for the CDR3 is TGTGCCTGGAGCCCAGGGACTAGCGGGAGGGCCAATGAGCAGTTCTTC.